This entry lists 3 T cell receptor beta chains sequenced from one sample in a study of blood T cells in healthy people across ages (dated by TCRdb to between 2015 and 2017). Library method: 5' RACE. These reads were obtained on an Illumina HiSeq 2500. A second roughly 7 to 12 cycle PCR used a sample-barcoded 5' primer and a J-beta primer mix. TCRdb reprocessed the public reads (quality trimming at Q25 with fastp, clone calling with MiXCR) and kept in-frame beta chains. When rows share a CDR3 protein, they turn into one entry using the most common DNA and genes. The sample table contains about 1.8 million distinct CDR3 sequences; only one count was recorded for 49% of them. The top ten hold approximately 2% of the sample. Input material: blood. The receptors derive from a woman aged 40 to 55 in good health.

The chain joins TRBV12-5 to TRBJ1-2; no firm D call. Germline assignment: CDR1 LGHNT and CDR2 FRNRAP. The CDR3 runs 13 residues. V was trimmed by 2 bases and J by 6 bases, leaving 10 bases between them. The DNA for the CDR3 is TGTGCTAGTGGTTTGAACGAACTAGATGGCTACACCTTC. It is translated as CASGLNELDGYTF.

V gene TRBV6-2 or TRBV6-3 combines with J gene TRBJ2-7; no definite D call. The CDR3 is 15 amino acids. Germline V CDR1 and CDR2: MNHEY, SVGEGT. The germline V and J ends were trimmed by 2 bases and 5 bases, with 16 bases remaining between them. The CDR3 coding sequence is TGTGCCAGCAGTTACGAGACGGCGCAGTTCGACGAGCAGTACTTC. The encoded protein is CASSYETAQFDEQYF.

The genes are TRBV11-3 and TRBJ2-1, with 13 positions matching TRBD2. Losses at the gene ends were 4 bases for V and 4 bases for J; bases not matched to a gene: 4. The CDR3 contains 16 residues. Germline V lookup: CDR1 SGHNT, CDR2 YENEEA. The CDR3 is CASSWGLAGHYNEQFF. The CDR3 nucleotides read TGTGCCAGCAGCTGGGGACTAGCGGGGCATTACAATGAGCAGTTCTTC.